The 13 T cell receptor beta chains presented below share a single source sample, sequenced in a study of cytotoxic CD8 clonotypes in ibrutinib-treated CLL. The assay was immunoSEQ multiplex PCR, and TCRdb's table has in-frame clones only and misses some. The data hold approximately 57,000 clones, with roughly 50% observed a single time. Sequencing was performed on PBMCs, taken after 24 months of ibrutinib treatment. These receptors came from a human donor with chronic lymphocytic leukemia.

This chain joins TRBV9 and TRBJ2-5; 11 bases are a match to TRBD2. CDR1 and CDR2 from the germline V gene are SGDLS and YYNGEE. The CDR3 has 13 amino acids. J gave up 3 bases and V 8 bases, and 3 bases lay outside the gene matches. The CDR3 DNA is TGTGCCAGGGGACTAGCGGTTAAAGAGACCCAGTACTTC. The encoded protein is CARGLAVKETQYF.

The rearrangement uses TRBV5-1 and TRBJ1-5; D not resolved. The CDR3 sequence is 16 residues long. V shed 4 bases and J shed 2 bases, with 16 bases lying between them. The germline gives CDR1 SGHRS, CDR2 YFSETQ. In nucleotides, the CDR3 is TGCGCCAGCAGCCCCGGCGCGGGGTGGGGCAATCAGCCCCAGCATTTT. It codes for CASSPGAGWGNQPQHF.

The J gene is TRBJ1-1, the V gene TRBV19, with D possibly TRBD1 on 5 matching bases. The germline V gene has CDR1 LNHDA and CDR2 SQIVND (reference sequence). The CDR3 is made up of 14 amino acids. With 3 bases removed from V and 4 bases from J, the gap between germline ends came to 12 bases. CDR3 DNA sequence: TGTGCCAGTAGTATCCAGGGACGGGTCACTGAAGCTTTCTTT. It translates to CASSIQGRVTEAFF. The whole variable domain, remainder taken from reference TRBV19 and TRBJ1-1, is DGGITQSPKYLFRKEGQNVTLSCEQNLNHDAMYWYRQDPGQGLRLIYYSQIVNDFQKGDIAEGYSVSREKKESFPLTVTSAQKNPTAFYLCASSIQGRVTEAFFGQGTRLTVV.

This chain connects TRBV5-1 to TRBJ2-2, with D maybe TRBD1 (6 bases). The ends were cut back, 6 bases at V and 4 bases at J, with 13 bases in the middle. There are 14 residues in the CDR3. Per the germline V gene, CDR1 is SGHRS and CDR2 is YFSETQ. The CDR3 sequence: CASTSGDRTGELFF. CDR3 DNA: TGCGCCAGCACCTCAGGGGATCGCACCGGGGAGCTGTTTTTT. Full variable domain (outside the CDR3, taken from reference TRBV5-1 and TRBJ2-2): KAGVTQTPRYLIKTRGQQVTLSCSPISGHRSVSWYQQTPGQGLQFLFEYFSETQRNKGNFPGRFSGRQFSNSRSEMNVSTLELGDSALYLCASTSGDRTGELFFGEGSRLTVL.

The V call is TRBV7-6, the J call TRBJ2-1; 9 nucleotides line up with TRBD2. V lost 6 bases to trimming and J lost 7 bases; unmatched junction nucleotides: 13. CDR1 and CDR2 from the germline V gene are SGHVS and FNYEAQ. The CDR3 consists of 16 residues. This CDR3 reads CASSRLTSGLVNEQFF. As DNA, the CDR3 is TGTGCCAGCAGTAGGCTGACTAGCGGACTTGTGAATGAGCAGTTCTTC.

The V call is TRBV7-9, the J call TRBJ2-1; D is unresolved. Germline V CDR1 and CDR2: SEHNR, FQNEAQ (reference sequence). Trimming pared 5 bases from V and 3 bases from J, leaving 11 bases between. This CDR3 region has 14 residues. Written as DNA, the CDR3 is TGTGCCAGCAGCCCCACCTCAAGCTACAATGAGCAGTTCTTC. Amino acid sequence: CASSPTSSYNEQFF.

This clone was counted between two and nine times. This chain connects TRBV9 to TRBJ2-3; D call uncertain. CDR1 is SGDLS and CDR2 is YYNGEE in the germline V gene. The CDR3 runs 14 residues. Trimming removed 2 bases from V and 2 bases from J, with 9 bases in between. CDR3 sequence: CASSVAFPTDTQYF. The CDR3 nucleotides are TGTGCCAGCAGCGTGGCCTTCCCCACAGATACGCAGTATTTT.

The chain employs TRBV10-2 and TRBJ2-7, with TRBD2 matching 7 bases. J gave up 6 bases and V 4 bases, and 6 bases lay outside the gene matches. Germline CDR1 is WSHSY and CDR2 is SAAADI. CDR3 length: 13 amino acids. CDR3: CASSGQLAPEQYF. CDR3 nucleotides: TGCGCCAGCAGTGGACAACTAGCGCCCGAGCAGTACTTC.

As DNA, the CDR3 is TGTGCCAGTAGTATCTCCGCATATGAAGCTTTCTTT. It translates to CASSISAYEAFF. The chain employs TRBV19 and TRBJ1-1; D unclear. CDR1 LNHDA and CDR2 SQIVND come from the germline V gene (reference sequence). The CDR3 has 12 amino acids. The V and J ends lost 3 bases and 7 bases respectively, with 9 bases between them.

V usage is TRBV5-4 and J usage is TRBJ1-5, with D tentatively TRBD1 (5 bases). CDR1 SGHNT and CDR2 YYREEE come from the germline V gene (reference sequence). V was trimmed by 4 bases and J by 5 bases, leaving 16 bases between them. The CDR3 runs 15 residues. In DNA form, the CDR3 reads TGTGCCAGCAGCCAAGGGGAGGGAGGTTATCAGCCCCAGCATTTT. This encodes CASSQGEGGYQPQHF.

This chain joins TRBV6-1 and TRBJ1-2, with D perhaps TRBD1 (6 bases). V was trimmed by 2 bases and J by 2 bases, leaving 12 bases between them. This CDR3 region has 15 residues. Germline V lookup: CDR1 MNHNS, CDR2 SASEGT. For the CDR3, the DNA is TGTGCCAGCAGTGAAATAGTTCAGGGGAACTATGGCTACACCTTC. Translated: CASSEIVQGNYGYTF.

In regard to this clone: A far more abundant clone sits one base away, making this likely a read error. This sequence joins TRBV7-6 and TRBJ2-7, with 7 bases fitting TRBD1. The germline V gene encodes CDR1 SGHVS and CDR2 FNYEAQ. This CDR3 contains 14 residues. With 7 bases clipped from V and 2 bases from J, the junction kept 8 bases outside the gene matches. CDR3 in DNA: TGTGCCAGCACCGGAACAGGGGTTGCCTACGAGCAGTACTTC. It specifies CASTGTGVAYEQYF.

V is TRBV4-2 and J is TRBJ2-3; D possibly uses TRBD1 or TRBD2 (6 bases each). CDR1 and CDR2 (germline): LGHNA, YNFKEQ. CDR3 length: 17 residues. Trimming cost V 2 bases and J 0 bases, with 15 bases left between them. CDR3 coding DNA: TGTGCCAGCAGCCAAAGGGGGGCGGCGGGAAGCACAGATACGCAGTATTTT. Amino acid sequence: CASSQRGAAGSTDTQYF.